The 23 T cell receptor beta chains reported below all come from one sample, sequenced in a study of CD8 T cells in ankylosing spondylitis. Study conclusions and caveats: Within ankylosing spondylitis blood, a TCR beta motif made up of seven to nine highly homologous variants appeared to be characteristic.

These TCRs are of unknown antigen specificity. TCRdb called the 5' RACE reads again in MiXCR, with one record for every CDR3 protein. The data contain around 390,000 distinct CDR3 sequences, approximately 20% of them singletons. Sequencing used blood, either unsorted or a sorted T cell fraction (not recorded which). The receptor source for this set is a male donor with ankylosing spondylitis.

This clonotype was seen more than once but under ten times. The chain carries TRBV10-3 and TRBJ2-1; D ambiguous. The length of the CDR3 is 16 residues. Trimming removed 6 bases from V and 8 bases from J, with 23 bases in between. Germline assignment: CDR1 ENHRY and CDR2 SYGVKD. DNA of the CDR3: TGTGCCATCAGGTCAGGAGACGTCCCCGCACGGGATGAGCAGTTCTTC. Translation: CAIRSGDVPARDEQFF.

This chain uses TRBV20-1 with TRBJ2-6, with a tentative D call TRBD1 (5 bases). The germline V and J ends were trimmed by 3 bases and 2 bases, with 14 bases remaining between them. The CDR3 loop spans 16 amino acids. Germline lookup yields CDR1 DFQATT and CDR2 SNEGSKA (reference sequence). CDR3 DNA sequence: TGCAGTGCTAGTCCCTCAGGGCGGACTGGGGCCAACGTCCTGACTTTC. Amino acids: CSASPSGRTGANVLTF.

The J gene is TRBJ1-3, the V gene TRBV18, with 8 bases fitting TRBD1. Germline V CDR1 and CDR2: KGHSH, LQKENI. The V and J ends lost 1 base and 0 bases, in that order; junction bases with no gene match: 8. There are 18 residues in the CDR3. CDR3 amino acids: CASSPRSGTGISGNTIYF. CDR3 nucleotides: TGTGCCAGCTCACCACGTTCCGGGACAGGTATCTCTGGAAACACCATATATTTT.

This clonotype was seen only a few times. V gene TRBV29-1 combines with J gene TRBJ2-3, with 7 bases identical to TRBD2. The germline V gene has CDR1 SQVTM and CDR2 ANQGSEA. The CDR3 contains 13 residues. Trimming at V came to 4 bases and at J to 6 bases, leaving 7 bases not matched to a gene. The CDR3 region has the DNA TGCAGCGTTGGACAGCGGGGTGACGATACGCAGTATTTT. Translation: CSVGQRGDDTQYF.

This chain connects TRBV5-1 to TRBJ2-3, with 7 positions matching TRBD2. Per the germline V gene, CDR1 is SGHRS and CDR2 is YFSETQ. The V gene end was trimmed by 4 bases and the J gene end by 2 bases; junction bases not matched to a gene: 7. CDR3 size: 15 residues. In nucleotides, the CDR3 is TGCGCCAGCAGCCCATGGACTAGAAACACAGATACGCAGTATTTT. Amino acids: CASSPWTRNTDTQYF.

J is TRBJ2-1 and V is TRBV12-3 or TRBV12-4; possibly TRBD1 for D (6 bases). This CDR3 comprises 13 residues. V was cut by 6 bases and J by 4 bases, with 10 bases left in between. CDR3 DNA sequence: TGTGCCAGCAGGCTTACAGGGTACAATGAGCAGTTCTTC. Amino acid sequence: CASRLTGYNEQFF.

CDR3 nucleotide sequence: TGCAGTGCTAGTTCCCGTTCGAACACCGGGGAGCTGTTTTTT. Protein sequence: CSASSRSNTGELFF. The V gene is TRBV20-1, the J gene TRBJ2-2; D not certain. The V end was cut by 3 bases, the J end by 0 bases, with 8 bases between. This CDR3 has 14 residues. Germline CDR1 and CDR2: DFQATT and SNEGSKA (reference sequence).

This clonotype was counted only a few times. V and J are TRBV10-3 and TRBJ2-3; D may be TRBD2 (6 bases). Germline-derived CDR1 and CDR2 are ENHRY and SYGVKD. The ends were cut back, 6 bases at V and 2 bases at J, with 21 bases in the middle. This CDR3 comprises 17 residues. The CDR3 loop reads CAIRAGMSAPATDTQYF. The CDR3 bases are TGTGCCATCAGGGCGGGGATGTCCGCACCAGCCACAGATACGCAGTATTTT.

The chain is built from TRBV10-3 and TRBJ2-2; 11 positions match TRBD2. The CDR3 loop spans 16 amino acids. With 3 bases clipped from V and 4 bases from J, the junction kept 4 bases outside the gene matches. Germline CDR1 is ENHRY and CDR2 is SYGVKD. CDR3 sequence (DNA): TGTGCCATCAGTGATACTACTAGCGGGAGCACCGGGGAGCTGTTTTTT. Protein: CAISDTTSGSTGELFF.

In this sample, this clonotype turned up many times. One end of the junction fails to match germline, which may point to a read error. The rearrangement joins TRBV7-7 to TRBJ2-2; a possible D gene is TRBD2 (5 bases). There are 15 residues in the CDR3. Germline V lookup: CDR1 SSHAT, CDR2 FNYEAQ (reference sequence). This CDR3 is CASSLAFGETGELFF. Here the CDR3 DNA reads TGTGCTAGCAGCTTAGCGTTCGGGGAAACCGGGGAGCTGTTTTTT. The full variable domain, in which reference TRBV7-7 and TRBJ2-2 provide the parts outside the CDR3, is GAGVSQSPRYKVTKRGQDVTLRCDPISSHATLYWYQQALGQGPEFLTYFNYEAQPDKSGLPSDRFSAERPEGSISTLTIQRTEQRDSAMYRCASSLAFGETGELFFGEGSRLTVL.

The chain couples TRBV6-1 to TRBJ2-1; D may correspond to TRBD1 or TRBD2 (5 bases each). V was cut by 6 bases and J by 4 bases, with 16 bases left in between. Germline CDR1 and CDR2: MNHNS and SASEGT. The CDR3 consists of 15 residues. The CDR3 nucleotides read TGTGCCAGCAGACGAGCAACGGGACCTTACAATGAGCAGTTCTTC. Amino acid sequence: CASRRATGPYNEQFF.

This chain links TRBV12-3 or TRBV12-4 with TRBJ1-2; TRBD1 is a possible D gene (6 bases). There are 13 residues in the CDR3. V was cut by 10 bases and J by 11 bases, with 23 bases left in between. The CDR3 loop is CATDKITGGAYTF. In DNA form, the CDR3 reads TGTGCCACCGATAAAATAACTGGGGGGGCTTACACCTTC.

This clonotype showed up just a few times. The V gene is TRBV21-1, the J gene TRBJ2-2; the table assigns TRBD1, which was not confirmed against the DNA. TRBV21-1 is noted as a pseudogene. The CDR3 contains 19 residues. Here the CDR3 DNA reads TGTGCCAGCAGCAGGGGGGACAGCTACCTCGAACCGAACACCGGGGAGCTGTTTTTT. Protein product: CASSRGDSYLEPNTGELFF.

Details on this clonotype: At one end the junction does not follow the germline gene, possibly because of a read error. V usage is TRBV15 and J usage is TRBJ2-5; possibly TRBD1 for D (8 bases). CDR1 is LNHNV and CDR2 is YYDKDF in the germline V gene (reference sequence). CDR3 size: 17 residues. DNA of the CDR3: TGTGCCACCAACAGAGATGGAAGGACAGGGAGGGGGGAGACCCAGTACTTC. Translated, it gives CATNRDGRTGRGETQYF. Supplemented by reference TRBV15 and TRBJ2-5, the full variable domain reads DAMVIQNPRYQVTQFGKPVTLSCSQTLNHNVMYWYQQKSSQAPKLLFHYYDKDFNNEADTPDNFQSRRPNTSFCFLDIRSPGLGDTAMYLCATNRDGRTGRGETQYFGPGTRLLVL.

This clonotype has only a few counts. The chain couples TRBV20-1 to TRBJ2-1; 8 nucleotides agree with TRBD2. The CDR3 covers 17 residues. CDR1 and CDR2 (germline): DFQATT, SNEGSKA (reference sequence). V was pared by 0 bases and J by 3 bases, with 10 bases of the junction left unmatched. The CDR3 bases are TGCAGTGCTAGAGATTTCAGGCGGGAGGCCTTCTACAATGAGCAGTTCTTC. Amino acid sequence: CSARDFRREAFYNEQFF.

The rearrangement links TRBV12-3 or TRBV12-4 to TRBJ1-2; D remains unclear. Trimming took 5 bases from V and 2 from J, leaving 12 bases between them. The CDR3 contains 14 residues. The CDR3 DNA is TGTGCCAGCAGTCCGGCGGGTCAGAACTATGGCTACACCTTC. Protein product: CASSPAGQNYGYTF.

CDR3 amino acids: CASSFGTRVTQYF. CDR3 in DNA: TGTGCCAGCAGTTTTGGGACACGCGTTACGCAGTATTTT. This chain joins TRBV28 and TRBJ2-3, with D maybe TRBD1 (6 bases). The CDR3 consists of 13 residues. V lost 3 bases and J 8 bases, leaving 12 bases between the germline ends. The germline CDR1 and CDR2 sequences are MDHEN and SYDVKM.

A few counts support this clonotype. V gene TRBV12-3 or TRBV12-4 combines with J gene TRBJ1-5; 8 positions agree with TRBD1. The CDR3 is made up of 15 amino acids. Trimming at V came to 1 base and at J to 6 bases, leaving 5 bases not matched to a gene. Written as DNA, the CDR3 is TGTGCCAGCAGTTTAGGGACAGGGATTGGTCAGCCCCAGCATTTT. Protein product: CASSLGTGIGQPQHF.

The chain employs TRBV29-1 and TRBJ2-3; D gene unclear. CDR3 length: 13 amino acids. CDR1 is SQVTM and CDR2 is ANQGSEA in the germline V gene. Trimming removed 6 bases at V and 2 bases at J, with 12 bases between. CDR3 sequence: CSVAPRNTDTQYF. The CDR3 nucleotides read TGCAGCGTGGCCCCTAGGAACACAGATACGCAGTATTTT.

This chain links TRBV7-2 with TRBJ1-1; no clear D gene. CDR3 length: 16 amino acids. Germline-derived CDR1 and CDR2 are SGHTA and FQGNSA. Trimming pared 5 bases from V and 0 bases from J, leaving 16 bases between. CDR3 sequence: CASSAGGVGVNTEAFF. The CDR3 coding sequence is TGTGCCAGCAGCGCGGGCGGGGTGGGAGTGAACACTGAAGCTTTCTTT.

The chain couples TRBV5-1 to TRBJ1-6; TRBD1 agrees at 10 bases. Per germline, CDR1 SGHRS and CDR2 YFSETQ. The CDR3 consists of 14 residues. Trimming removed 4 bases from V and 9 bases from J; junction bases left unmatched: 4. The CDR3 region has the DNA TGCGCCAGCAGCGCGGGACAGGGGATTTCACCCCTCCACTTT. Its protein is CASSAGQGISPLHF.

The chain uses TRBV6-1 and TRBJ2-1, with 7 positions matching TRBD2. The CDR3 is 15 residues long. V lost 3 bases and J lost 6; bases outside the gene matches: 8. The V gene's germline CDR1 is MNHNS and CDR2 SASEGT. CDR3 sequence: CASSEISGSFNEQFF. The CDR3 nucleotides read TGTGCCAGCAGTGAGATTAGCGGGTCTTTCAATGAGCAGTTCTTC.

The rearrangement uses TRBV7-8 and TRBJ2-5; 11 bases align to TRBD2. The CDR3 is 17 residues long. The germline CDR1 and CDR2 sequences are SGHVS and FQNEAQ. The trim removed 2 bases at V and 2 bases at J, leaving 7 bases unmatched. CDR3 loop: CASSLRLAGGGQETQYF. The CDR3 DNA follows: TGTGCCAGCAGCTTACGTCTAGCGGGAGGAGGACAAGAGACCCAGTACTTC.